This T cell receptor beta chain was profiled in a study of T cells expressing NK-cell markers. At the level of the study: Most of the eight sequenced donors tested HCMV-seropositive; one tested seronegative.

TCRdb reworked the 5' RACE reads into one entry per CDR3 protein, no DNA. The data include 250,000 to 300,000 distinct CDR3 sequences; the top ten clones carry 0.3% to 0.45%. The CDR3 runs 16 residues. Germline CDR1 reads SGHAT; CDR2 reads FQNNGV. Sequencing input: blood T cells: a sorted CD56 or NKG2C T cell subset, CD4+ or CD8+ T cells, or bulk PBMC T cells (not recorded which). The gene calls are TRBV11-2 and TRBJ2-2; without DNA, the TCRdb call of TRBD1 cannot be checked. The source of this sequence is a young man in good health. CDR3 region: CASSARDRGLVGELFF.